This TCR beta chain was identified during a study of long-term antiretroviral therapy in people with HIV. Findings and limits, study-wide: The study found narrower CDR3 length ranges in HIV repertoires than in controls. Across all time points, the repertoire was dominated by clones that expanded before ART.

The V end was cut by 4 bases, the J end by 4 bases, with 8 bases between. The CDR3 is 12 amino acids. Per germline, CDR1 SGHDT and CDR2 YYEEEE. Survey-level immunoSEQ v3.0 assays were run. Method: immunoSEQ multiplex PCR; TCRdb's copy keeps in-frame clones and lacks some. The table lists 25,000 to 35,000 clones, approximately 80% of them singletons. The sample holds a few counts of this clone. Its antigen is as yet unknown. The material sequenced was unsorted PBMCs, taken 3.1 years after starting antiretroviral therapy. J is TRBJ1-2 and V is TRBV5-6; TRBD1 is a possible D gene (5 bases). The clonotype was recovered from a woman in her forties or fifties with HIV. This chain's CDR3 is CASSRQFYGYTF. The CDR3 coding sequence is TGTGCCAGCAGCAGACAGTTCTATGGCTACACCTTC. Variable domain in full (rest from reference TRBV5-6 and TRBJ1-2): DAGVTQSPTHLIKTRGQQVTLRCSPKSGHDTVSWYQQALGQGPQFIFQYYEEEERQRGNFPDRFSGHQFPNYSSELNVNALLLGDSALYLCASSRQFYGYTFGSGTRLTVV.